The 27 T cell receptor beta chains given below trace back to one sample, sequenced in a study of CD8 T cells in Susac syndrome. RNA, at roughly 0.5 to 1 ug, was reverse transcribed with random hexamers. One entry per CDR3 protein, called by TCRdb with MiXCR from the immunoSEQ multiplex PCR reads. In the table there are about 240,000 distinct CDR3 sequences, about 96% of which are singletons. Sequenced: CD4+ T cells from PBMCs. Every receptor here comes from a human donor with Susac syndrome.

This sequence joins TRBV3-1 and TRBJ2-4, with 12 bases that match TRBD2. Unmatched junction bases numbered 8, after V lost 5 bases and J lost 9 bases. The CDR3 is made up of 15 amino acids. Germline loops: CDR1 LGHDT, CDR2 YNNKEL (reference sequence). The CDR3 loop reads CASSDLAGGPGIQYF. DNA of the CDR3: TGTGCCAGCAGCGATCTAGCGGGAGGGCCAGGCATTCAGTACTTC.

This clonotype was observed a few times. The chain is built from TRBV20-1 and TRBJ2-7; 9 bases are a match to TRBD1. V shed 1 base, J shed 2 bases, and the junction held 3 bases outside the gene matches. Germline values: CDR1 DFQATT, CDR2 SNEGSKA (reference sequence). The CDR3 contains 14 residues. The DNA for the CDR3 is TGCAGTGCTAGAGCCGACAGGGGGGCCTACGAGCAGTACTTC. This gives the protein CSARADRGAYEQYF.

V usage is TRBV27 and J usage is TRBJ2-7, with 16 bases identical to TRBD2. This CDR3 region has 15 residues. Germline V gene data show CDR1 as MNHEY and CDR2 as SMNVEV (reference sequence). The trim removed 7 bases at V and 9 bases at J, leaving 9 bases unmatched. The CDR3 nucleotides are TGTGCCAGCACTGTGGGACTAGCGGGAGGGAACCGGCAGTACTTC. It is translated as CASTVGLAGGNRQYF.

This chain uses TRBV6-4 with TRBJ2-7; tentative D call: TRBD2 (5 bases). The V gene's germline CDR1 is MRHNA and CDR2 SNTAGT. The CDR3 contains 14 residues. V lost 4 bases and J 6 bases, leaving 16 bases between the germline ends. CDR3 sequence (DNA): TGTGCCAGCAGTGGACTACCCCTATTTGGCGAGCAGTACTTC. Translated: CASSGLPLFGEQYF.

The V call is TRBV5-1, the J call TRBJ2-5, with D perhaps TRBD1 (5 bases). The germline CDR1 and CDR2 sequences are SGHRS and YFSETQ. The CDR3 sequence is 13 residues long. Trimming removed 4 bases from V and 5 bases from J, with 12 bases in between. The CDR3 reads CASSPSGRETQYF. Written as DNA, the CDR3 is TGCGCCAGCAGCCCCTCAGGGCGTGAGACCCAGTACTTC.

This chain joins TRBV20-1 and TRBJ2-5; D uncertain. V was cut by 5 bases and J by 2 bases, with 12 bases left in between. This CDR3 contains 13 residues. Germline loops: CDR1 DFQATT, CDR2 SNEGSKA (reference sequence). CDR3 nucleotide sequence: TGCAGTGCTGACGACTCACGACAAGAGACCCAGTACTTC. It specifies CSADDSRQETQYF.

The chain recombines TRBV24-1 with TRBJ2-1; 9 bases are a match to TRBD2. The CDR3 contains 14 residues. Germline V lookup: CDR1 KGHDR, CDR2 SFDVKD. V lost 4 bases and J lost 8; bases outside the gene matches: 5. CDR3 in DNA: TGTGCCACCAGTGACCCCGGGACTAGCCATGAGCAGTTCTTC. It encodes CATSDPGTSHEQFF.

This clonotype was seen only once. The rearrangement uses TRBV7-9 and TRBJ2-1, with TRBD2 identical over 12 bases. The V segment lost 0 bases and the J segment 4 bases; nucleotides outside the gene matches: 4. Germline CDR1 is SEHNR and CDR2 is FQNEAQ (reference sequence). The CDR3 sequence is 17 residues long. The CDR3: CASSLAGLAGFYNEQFF. CDR3 DNA: TGTGCCAGCAGCTTAGCAGGACTAGCGGGATTTTACAATGAGCAGTTCTTC.

J is TRBJ2-7 and V is TRBV20-1; no firm D call. Deletions cut 6 bases from V and 6 bases from J, with 18 bases between. This CDR3 has 13 amino acids. Germline CDR1 reads DFQATT; CDR2 reads SNEGSKA (reference sequence). The CDR3 DNA sequence: TGCAGTGCCAGTCTAATCGGCGGAGCCGAGCAGTACTTC. As protein: CSASLIGGAEQYF.

The chain uses TRBV5-8 and TRBJ2-1; 8 bases line up with TRBD2. The CDR3 extends over 13 amino acids. Trimming at V came to 5 bases and at J to 9 bases, leaving 7 bases not matched to a gene. The germline V gene has CDR1 SGHTS and CDR2 YDEGEE. The CDR3 protein is CASRKAGVGEQFF. The CDR3 DNA sequence: TGTGCCAGCAGAAAAGCGGGAGTGGGTGAGCAGTTCTTC.

The CDR3 protein is CASSIRGGWAGSTDTQYF. DNA of the CDR3: TGTGCCAGTAGTATCCGGGGTGGTTGGGCAGGGAGCACAGATACGCAGTATTTT. The chain employs TRBV19 and TRBJ2-3; the D gene could be TRBD1 or TRBD2 (5 bases each). Germline V gene sequence: CDR1 LNHDA, CDR2 SQIVND (reference sequence). Trimming stripped 3 bases from V and 0 bases from J, with 19 bases between. The CDR3 loop spans 18 amino acids. Variable domain in full (rest from reference TRBV19 and TRBJ2-3): DGGITQSPKYLFRKEGQNVTLSCEQNLNHDAMYWYRQDPGQGLRLIYYSQIVNDFQKGDIAEGYSVSREKKESFPLTVTSAQKNPTAFYLCASSIRGGWAGSTDTQYFGPGTRLTVL.

The chain links TRBV6-6 to TRBJ1-3; D gene unclear. V was shortened by 2 bases and J by 0 bases, with 5 bases between the two germline ends. Germline CDR1 and CDR2: MNHNY and SVGAGI (reference sequence). The CDR3 contains 14 residues. Here the CDR3 reads CASSYQSSGNTIYF. The CDR3 bases are TGTGCCAGCAGTTACCAGAGCTCTGGAAACACCATATATTTT.

The chain employs TRBV9 and TRBJ2-1; no firm D call. This CDR3 is built from 15 residues. The germline V gene has CDR1 SGDLS and CDR2 YYNGEE. V lost 2 bases and J 7 bases, leaving 16 bases between the germline ends. The CDR3 DNA reads TGTGCCAGCAGCGTCAGTGGGTCTGAAGGTAATGAGCAGTTCTTC. Translated, it gives CASSVSGSEGNEQFF.

This rearrangement joins TRBV2 to TRBJ1-5; D is undetermined. Trimming stripped 0 bases from V and 13 bases from J, with 10 bases between. The CDR3 has 12 amino acids. Germline-derived CDR1 and CDR2 are SNHLY and FYNNEI. CDR3 nucleotides: TGTGCCAGCAGTGAAGCGCTTCAGAGGCAGCATTTT. This codes for CASSEALQRQHF.

In this sample, this clonotype turned up a few times. V usage is TRBV28 and J usage is TRBJ2-5, with a weak D call TRBD2 (5 bases). Germline V gives CDR1 MDHEN, CDR2 SYDVKM. V gave up 2 bases and J gave up 5 bases, with 9 bases separating them. This CDR3 spans 13 amino acids. This chain's CDR3 is CASSLISEETQYF. The CDR3 nucleotides are TGTGCCAGCAGTTTAATTAGCGAGGAGACCCAGTACTTC.

This chain uses TRBV9 with TRBJ2-6; D remains unclear. CDR1 and CDR2 from the germline V gene are SGDLS and YYNGEE. This CDR3 spans 16 amino acids. V shed 0 bases and J shed 0 bases, with 7 bases lying between them. In DNA, the CDR3 is TGTGCCAGCAGCGTAGTCACGGGCTCTGGGGCCAACGTCCTGACTTTC. Protein sequence: CASSVVTGSGANVLTF.

V and J are TRBV27 and TRBJ1-1; D is perhaps TRBD1 (6 bases). The V and J ends lost 7 bases and 10 bases respectively, with 16 bases between them. Germline CDR1 MNHEY, CDR2 SMNVEV (reference sequence). This CDR3 comprises 12 residues. The CDR3 nucleotides are TGTGCCAGCACCAGCGACGGGGGGCGAGCTTTCTTT. It codes for CASTSDGGRAFF.

The chain's CDR3 is CASSPTLFATEAFF. CDR3 DNA: TGTGCCAGCAGCCCTACCCTCTTCGCCACTGAAGCTTTCTTT. The chain has TRBV7-8 and TRBJ1-1; D is uncertain. The CDR3 extends over 14 amino acids. V was shortened by 5 bases and J by 4 bases, with 14 bases between the two germline ends. Germline assignment: CDR1 SGHVS and CDR2 FQNEAQ.

V usage is TRBV27 and J usage is TRBJ2-1; TRBD2 agrees at 11 bases. The CDR3 length is 16 residues. Trimming removed 6 bases from V and 5 bases from J; junction bases left unmatched: 9. CDR1 is MNHEY and CDR2 is SMNVEV in the germline V gene (reference sequence). Here the CDR3 reads CASSPRLAGGDNEQFF. CDR3 nucleotide sequence: TGTGCCAGCAGCCCGAGGCTAGCGGGAGGAGACAATGAGCAGTTCTTC.

The J gene is TRBJ2-6, the V gene TRBV2; possible D gene TRBD2, 6 bases. The germline V gene has CDR1 SNHLY and CDR2 FYNNEI. CDR3 length: 13 amino acids. Trimming removed 7 bases at V and 6 bases at J, with 10 bases between. As DNA, the CDR3 is TGTGCCAGCACGCCGGGGGAGGCCAACGTCCTGACTTTC. The encoded protein is CASTPGEANVLTF.

This chain links TRBV28 with TRBJ2-1; perhaps TRBD2 as D (5 bases). Germline V gene data show CDR1 as MDHEN and CDR2 as SYDVKM. The V end was cut by 8 bases, the J end by 6 bases, with 11 bases between. CDR3 size: 12 residues. The CDR3 loop reads CASSTGFNEQFF. CDR3 DNA sequence: TGTGCCAGCTCAACGGGGTTCAATGAGCAGTTCTTC.

This rearrangement joins TRBV20-1 to TRBJ2-3; 7 nucleotides agree with TRBD2. V was pared by 0 bases and J by 5 bases, with 8 bases of the junction left unmatched. The CDR3 is 15 amino acids. CDR1 is DFQATT, CDR2 SNEGSKA, per germline (reference sequence). This CDR3 is CSAREKGLFRDTQYF. CDR3 bases: TGCAGTGCTAGAGAGAAGGGACTATTCAGAGATACGCAGTATTTT.

V is TRBV7-2 and J is TRBJ1-5, with D perhaps matching TRBD1 (6 bases). Germline CDR1 SGHTA, CDR2 FQGNSA. Trimming shortened V by 5 bases and J by 3 bases, and 14 bases separated the two germline ends. CDR3 length: 15 amino acids. The CDR3 sequence is CASSESQGPNQPQHF. Written as DNA, the CDR3 is TGTGCCAGCAGCGAGAGTCAGGGGCCCAATCAGCCCCAGCATTTT.

The J gene is TRBJ2-3, the V gene TRBV3-1; TRBD2 matches at 10 bases. V dropped 0 bases and J dropped 3; count of bases not matched to a gene: 9. Germline V CDR1 and CDR2: LGHDT, YNNKEL (reference sequence). This CDR3 contains 18 residues. The CDR3 is CASSQDHRSGRKTDTQYF. Here the CDR3 DNA reads TGTGCCAGCAGCCAAGATCACCGTAGCGGGAGGAAGACAGATACGCAGTATTTT.

The chain has TRBV29-1 and TRBJ1-1; D call uncertain. Between the trimmed V and J ends, which lost 4 bases and 8 bases, there was a span of 8 bases. Germline V gene data show CDR1 as SQVTM and CDR2 as ANQGSEA. This CDR3 spans 10 amino acids. CDR3 sequence (DNA): TGCAGCGTTGTCGGAGAGGAAGCTTTCTTT. It encodes CSVVGEEAFF.

The rearrangement joins TRBV4-1 to TRBJ1-5; 8 bases map to TRBD1. The length of the CDR3 is 16 residues. Germline V gene lookup returns CDR1 MGHRA and CDR2 YSYEKL. The junction had 4 bases not matched to a gene; V was cut back by 1 base and J by 2 bases. DNA for the CDR3: TGCGCCAGCAGCCAAGGTACAGGGGGGCGCAATCAGCCCCAGCATTTT. Amino acid sequence: CASSQGTGGRNQPQHF.

This chain links TRBV5-1 with TRBJ2-5; TRBD1 agrees at 7 bases. This CDR3 comprises 15 residues. The V gene's germline CDR1 is SGHRS and CDR2 YFSETQ. V lost 5 bases, J lost 2 bases, and 9 bases stayed unmatched. The CDR3 protein is CASSDPETGQETQYF. The CDR3 nucleotides are TGCGCCAGCAGTGACCCGGAGACAGGGCAAGAGACCCAGTACTTC.